These 19 T cell receptor beta chains were sequenced from one sample in a study of T cell responses to AZD1222 COVID-19 vaccine. The repertoire was sequenced with immunoSEQ multiplex PCR; TCRdb's copy has only in-frame clones and lacks some. In the table there are 78,000 or so clones, around 88% of which are singletons. Sequenced material: peripheral blood, taken on day 0 of AZD1222 vaccination. The receptors come from an adult in good health.

The chain has TRBV6-4 and TRBJ2-2; weak D call: TRBD2 (5 bases). This CDR3 comprises 15 residues. Germline loops: CDR1 MRHNA, CDR2 SNTAGT. Trimming pared 0 bases from V and 3 bases from J, leaving 8 bases between. The CDR3 DNA reads TGTGCCAGCAGTGACTCAGGACTTGACACCGGGGAGCTGTTTTTT. This sequence encodes CASSDSGLDTGELFF.

The V gene is TRBV19, the J gene TRBJ2-3; the D is unclear. The CDR3 has 13 residues. Germline CDR1 reads LNHDA; CDR2 reads SQIVND (reference sequence). The V and J ends lost 5 bases and 5 bases respectively, with 11 bases between them. The CDR3 region is CASSLARGDTQYF. The CDR3 DNA reads TGTGCCAGTAGTTTGGCTAGAGGAGATACGCAGTATTTT.

The chain couples TRBV2 to TRBJ2-7; D is unclear. Germline V gene sequence: CDR1 SNHLY, CDR2 FYNNEI. V lost 1 base to trimming and J lost 0 bases, with 7 bases between them. The CDR3 contains 14 residues. CDR3 sequence: CASSEGRPSYEQYF. The CDR3 DNA follows: TGTGCCAGCAGTGAAGGCAGGCCCTCCTACGAGCAGTACTTC.

The J gene is TRBJ2-7, the V gene TRBV5-1, with 7 bases identical to TRBD1. The CDR3 extends over 17 amino acids. The J segment lost 0 bases and the V segment lost 4 bases, leaving 13 bases of the junction unmatched. From germline, CDR1 is SGHRS and CDR2 YFSETQ. The DNA of the CDR3 is TGCGCCAGCAGCCTACGGACAGGAGCACTTAGCTCCTACGAGCAGTACTTC. It translates to CASSLRTGALSSYEQYF.

The chain joins TRBV6-2 or TRBV6-3 to TRBJ2-1; D is possibly TRBD1 (6 bases). Germline CDR1 is MNHEY and CDR2 is SVGEGT. The CDR3 is 15 amino acids. The V end lost 2 bases, the J end lost 4 bases, and 12 bases lay between the germline ends. This chain's CDR3 is CASSYGRDTYNEQFF. CDR3 DNA: TGTGCCAGCAGTTACGGACGGGACACTTACAATGAGCAGTTCTTC.

The chain joins TRBV11-2 to TRBJ2-1; D tentatively reads TRBD1 or TRBD2 (6 bases each). Trimming took 5 bases from V and 8 from J, leaving 19 bases between them. The germline V gene encodes CDR1 SGHAT and CDR2 FQNNGV. The CDR3 runs to 15 residues. CDR3 sequence (DNA): TGTGCCAGCAGCGCCAGCACAGGGAGGATCTATGAGCAGTTCTTC. As protein: CASSASTGRIYEQFF.

The chain links TRBV27 to TRBJ2-7; 8 bases fit TRBD2. This CDR3 has 14 amino acids. V dropped 7 bases and J dropped 3; count of bases not matched to a gene: 8. Germline loops: CDR1 MNHEY, CDR2 SMNVEV (reference sequence). In DNA, the CDR3 is TGTGCCAGCAAATCCTTAGCGGGGTTCTACGAGCAGTACTTC. This codes for CASKSLAGFYEQYF.

The rearrangement links TRBV28 to TRBJ1-3, with TRBD1 identical over 10 bases. V gave up 5 bases and J gave up 4 bases; unmatched junction bases: 5. This CDR3 has 15 residues. Germline lookup yields CDR1 MDHEN and CDR2 SYDVKM. Written as DNA, the CDR3 is TGTGCCAGCAGTCCGCGGACAGGGGGGGGAAACACCATATATTTT. This translates into CASSPRTGGGNTIYF.

J is TRBJ2-3 and V is TRBV28; 10 positions agree with TRBD2. This CDR3 contains 16 residues. Trimming at V came to 6 bases and at J to 3 bases, leaving 9 bases not matched to a gene. Germline V gene sequence: CDR1 MDHEN, CDR2 SYDVKM. The CDR3 DNA reads as TGTGCCAGCAGCAAATCTAGCGGGAGCGGGACAGATACGCAGTATTTT. Its translation: CASSKSSGSGTDTQYF.

Here the CDR3 reads CASSLGASGRASQETQYF. The DNA for the CDR3 is TGTGCCAGCAGCTTAGGGGCTAGCGGGAGGGCGTCCCAAGAGACCCAGTACTTC. This rearrangement joins TRBV7-9 to TRBJ2-5; 12 bases fit TRBD2. This CDR3 is built from 18 residues. V lost 1 base, J lost 1 base, and 7 bases stayed unmatched. Germline V gene lookup returns CDR1 SEHNR and CDR2 FQNEAQ (reference sequence).

This chain uses TRBV14 with TRBJ1-4; 8 positions agree with TRBD1. The CDR3 consists of 15 residues. The V segment lost 7 bases and the J segment 0 bases; nucleotides outside the gene matches: 4. Per germline, CDR1 SGHDN and CDR2 FVKESK. The CDR3 DNA is TGTGCCAGCACGGGACAGGCTCCAACTAATGAAAAACTGTTTTTT. The encoded protein is CASTGQAPTNEKLFF.

This clone was recorded once. J is TRBJ1-3 and V is TRBV5-1, with D perhaps TRBD1 (6 bases). Germline V CDR1 and CDR2: SGHRS, YFSETQ. The V end was cut by 4 bases, the J end by 3 bases, with 11 bases between. CDR3 length: 14 amino acids. CDR3 sequence: CASSPQGVGNTIYF. DNA of the CDR3: TGCGCCAGCAGCCCACAGGGAGTTGGAAACACCATATATTTT.

Regarding this clone: Other DNA sequences in the sample encode the same CDR3. The chain has TRBV27 and TRBJ2-3; the D is unclear. CDR1 and CDR2 from the germline V gene are MNHEY and SMNVEV (reference sequence). V lost 3 bases, J lost 6 bases, and 4 bases lay in between. This CDR3 region has 11 residues. The CDR3 here is CASSFSDTQYF. As DNA, the CDR3 is TGTGCCAGCAGTTTTAGTGATACGCAGTATTTT.

CDR3 amino acids: CASSQGSINEKLFF. CDR3 bases: TGTGCCAGCAGCCAGGGGTCCATTAATGAAAAACTGTTTTTT. The rearrangement joins TRBV3-1 (or the pseudogene TRBV3-2) to TRBJ1-4; D gene unclear. Germline assignment: CDR1 LGHDT and CDR2 YNNKEL (reference sequence). CDR3 length: 14 amino acids. Trimming took 3 bases from V and 4 from J, leaving 9 bases between them.

The J gene is TRBJ2-7, the V gene TRBV19; 11 nucleotides line up with TRBD1. The CDR3 runs to 15 residues. V lost 1 base to trimming and J lost 3 bases; unmatched junction nucleotides: 2. Germline V gives CDR1 LNHDA, CDR2 SQIVND (reference sequence). CDR3 residues: CASSIGTGGGYEQYF. CDR3 DNA: TGTGCCAGTAGTATAGGGACAGGGGGCGGCTACGAGCAGTACTTC. The full variable domain, with the rest looked up from reference TRBV19 and TRBJ2-7, is DGGITQSPKYLFRKEGQNVTLSCEQNLNHDAMYWYRQDPGQGLRLIYYSQIVNDFQKGDIAEGYSVSREKKESFPLTVTSAQKNPTAFYLCASSIGTGGGYEQYFGPGTRLTVT.

The rearrangement links TRBV30 to TRBJ1-2; D remains ambiguous. Trimming left V 3 bases short and J 4 bases short, with 18 bases between. The CDR3 is 15 amino acids. Germline V gene sequence: CDR1 GTSNPN, CDR2 SVGIG (reference sequence). The CDR3 loop is CAWSFPGRRGYGYTF. The CDR3 DNA sequence: TGTGCCTGGAGCTTCCCGGGGAGGCGCGGCTATGGCTACACCTTC.

The V gene is TRBV30, the J gene TRBJ1-6; D possibly corresponds to TRBD1 (6 bases). Germline assignment: CDR1 GTSNPN and CDR2 SVGIG (reference sequence). V lost 2 bases to trimming and J lost 5 bases, with 13 bases between them. The length of the CDR3 is 15 residues. The CDR3 nucleotides are TGTGCCTGGAGTACTAGTACAGGGAATAATTCACCCCTCCACTTT. It codes for CAWSTSTGNNSPLHF.

This chain uses TRBV15 with TRBJ1-3, with unresolved D. CDR3 size: 15 residues. Germline V gene lookup returns CDR1 LNHNV and CDR2 YYDKDF (reference sequence). Trimming shortened V by 3 bases and J by 4 bases, and 13 bases separated the two germline ends. The CDR3 nucleotides are TGTGCCACCAGCAGGACACAGAGTTCAGGAAACACCATATATTTT. Translating it yields CATSRTQSSGNTIYF. Full variable domain (remainder filled in from reference TRBV15 and TRBJ1-3): DAMVIQNPRYQVTQFGKPVTLSCSQTLNHNVMYWYQQKSSQAPKLLFHYYDKDFNNEADTPDNFQSRRPNTSFCFLDIRSPGLGDTAMYLCATSRTQSSGNTIYFGEGSWLTVV.

V and J are TRBV2 and TRBJ2-2, with 13 bases that match TRBD2. V lost 3 bases to trimming and J lost 4 bases; unmatched junction nucleotides: 5. The CDR3 length is 17 residues. CDR1 SNHLY and CDR2 FYNNEI come from the germline V gene. For the CDR3, the DNA is TGTGCCAGCAGTGACGAACTAGCGGGAGGGCCCACCGGGGAGCTGTTTTTT. This codes for CASSDELAGGPTGELFF.